This record concerns one T cell receptor beta chain sequence. The clone's antigen remains unknown. No much larger clone is present one base from it, and per-base qualities are unavailable. Using the deep immunoSEQ assay, multiplex PCR amplified TCR CDR3 regions from genomic DNA. Genomic DNA extracted from each cell subset was distributed evenly over all wells of several immunoSEQ 96-well plates, and each plate served as one replicate. Each replicate PCR for sorted subsets received about 220 ng genomic DNA, equal to tens of thousands of T cell genomes. The purified libraries were quantified using a Qubit 3.0 fluorometer, sized with a Bioanalyzer 2100, and then quantified again using the KAPA Library Quantification kit. Every immunoSEQ 96-well plate was sequenced on a dedicated single-read 150-cycle Illumina NextSeq 550 flow cell. The authors' analysis ran thus. Because only junctional sequences without quality scores were contained in the immunoSEQ output, filtering matching that applied to full-length reads could not be performed. To assign V/J genes and CDR3, sequences were annotated against IMGT germline references using PyIR, a Python wrapper for IgBLAST v1.9. Reads were removed for weak V/J assignments (E-value above 1e-6), missing CDR3, stop codons, out-of-frame junctions, or ambiguous translated residues. V3J clonotypes were defined as sequences sharing an identical inferred V gene, J gene, and CDR3 amino acid sequence. The percentage overlap between two repertoires was calculated by dividing the number of shared unique clonotypes by the size of the smaller repertoire. Repertoire richness was assessed with RTK rarefaction, the Chao1 estimator, and Recon v2.1 estimates of unobserved clonotypes. Generation probabilities were computed with OLGA for all TCRbeta clonotypes obtained by the gDNA method from a few donors. The clones in this table, taken by TCRdb from immuneACCESS, are in-frame only. Not every clone is retained; where verified, under half of the shortfall comes from an unresolved V gene, and the cause of the rest is unknown. That table is the source of V, J and clone size, and D and trimming were worked out from the DNA. The sample table shows about 980,000 clones, and 70% to 85% are seen once. 1.5% of the sample goes to the ten largest clones.

CDR1 is given as SGHAT and CDR2 as FQNNGV, both from the germline V gene. Trimming costs V 5 bases and J 4 bases, and their ends lie 14 bases apart. Including cysteine and phenylalanine, the CDR3 has 14 amino acids. Solely the CDR3 DNA is kept, with 42 bases framed from the first base. The data belong to a study of shared clonotypes between healthy human individuals (dated by TCRdb to the early 2020s). About the study as a whole: A couple of women and a few men aged 18 to 49 years were included in the cohort. The study deeply sequenced blood TCR repertoires of 5 or 6 healthy adults to estimate repertoire size and the extent of clonotype sharing between individuals. Different laboratories and diverse techniques were used to prepare libraries and sequence TCR repertoires, to increase sequencing depth and limit assay-specific biases. For each donor, CD4 naive and CD4 memory were each given three plates, CD8 naive was given two plates, and CD8 memory was given one plate. Between about 0.9 and 10 billion PBMCs per donor were obtained by leukapheresis.

Study-level results and caveats: Rarefaction of sorted-subset datasets indicated incomplete sequencing despite the large sequencing depth. Naive subsets generally had larger estimated clonotype richness than memory subsets. Pairwise subsampling led to the expectation that sequencing depth would affect the degree of clonotype sharing among donors. Compared with non-shared clonotypes, clonotypes shared by all four sorted-subset donors had higher generation probabilities. Across a handful of donors, 4.5% to 6.5% of naive CD4, more than 3% of naive CD8, approximately 2.5% of memory CD4, and roughly 0.41% of memory CD8 clonotypes were shared. Sampling was restricted to blood, and TCR repertoires in tissue are likely to differ from TCR repertoires in blood. Because the study included only a small number of donors, the genetic and exposure-history diversity represented was limited.

The donors were healthy, HIV-negative adults who had no recently reported acute infections or vaccinations. Every donor was a Caucasian adult residing in Nashville, Tennessee, USA. CD4+ T cells were enriched by magnetic negative selection; naive cells were then positively selected on CD45RA, and the negative fraction formed the memory subset. After blood collection by leukapheresis, PBMCs were isolated using Ficoll-Histopaque density gradient centrifugation and then cryopreserved in the vapor phase of liquid nitrogen. Purity and quantity of every magnetically sorted T cell population were checked by analytical flow cytometry. From each sorted fraction, genomic DNA was isolated and quantified by UV absorbance on a Nanodrop 2000c.

This chain joins TRBV11-2 to TRBJ1-2; the D gene is not confidently resolved. Sequenced input: memory CD4+ T cells sorted from blood. The cell subset or site label for this specimen denotes: CD45RA-negative fraction. The sequence was collected from a man between 18 and 35 years old in good health. The sequenced DNA: TGTGCCAGCAGCCTTCTCAGCCTGGGCTATGGCTACACCTTC. This translates into CASSLLSLGYGYTF.